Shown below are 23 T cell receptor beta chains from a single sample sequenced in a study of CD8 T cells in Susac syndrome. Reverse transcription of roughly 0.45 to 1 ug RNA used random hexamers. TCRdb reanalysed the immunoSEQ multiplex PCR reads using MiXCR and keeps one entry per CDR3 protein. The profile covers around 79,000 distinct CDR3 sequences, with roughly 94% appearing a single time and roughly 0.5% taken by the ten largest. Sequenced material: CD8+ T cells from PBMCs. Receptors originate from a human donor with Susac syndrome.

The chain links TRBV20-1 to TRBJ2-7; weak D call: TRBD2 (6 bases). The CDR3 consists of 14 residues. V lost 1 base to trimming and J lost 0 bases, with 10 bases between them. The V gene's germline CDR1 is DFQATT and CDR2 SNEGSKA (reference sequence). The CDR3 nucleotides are TGCAGTGCTAGAGTGGCGGGGCTCTCCTACGAGCAGTACTTC. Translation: CSARVAGLSYEQYF.

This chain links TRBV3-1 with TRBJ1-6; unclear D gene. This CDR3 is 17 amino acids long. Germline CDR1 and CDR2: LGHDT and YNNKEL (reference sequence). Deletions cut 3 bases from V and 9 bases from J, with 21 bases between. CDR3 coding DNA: TGTGCCAGCAGCCATAGAAACCGGGATATGAGTGGTTCACCCCTCCACTTT. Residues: CASSHRNRDMSGSPLHF.

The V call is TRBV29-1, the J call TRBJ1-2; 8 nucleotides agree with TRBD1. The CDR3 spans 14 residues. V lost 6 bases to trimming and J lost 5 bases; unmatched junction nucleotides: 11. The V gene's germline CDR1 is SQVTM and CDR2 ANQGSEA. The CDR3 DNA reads TGCAGCGTAATTGCGGCGACAGGGGAATATGGCTACACCTTC. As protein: CSVIAATGEYGYTF. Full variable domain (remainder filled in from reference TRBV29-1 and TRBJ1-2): SAVISQKPSRDICQRGTSLTIQCQVDSQVTMMFWYRQQPGQSLTLIATANQGSEATYESGFVIDKFPISRPNLTFSTLTVSNMSPEDSSIYLCSVIAATGEYGYTFGSGTRLTVV.

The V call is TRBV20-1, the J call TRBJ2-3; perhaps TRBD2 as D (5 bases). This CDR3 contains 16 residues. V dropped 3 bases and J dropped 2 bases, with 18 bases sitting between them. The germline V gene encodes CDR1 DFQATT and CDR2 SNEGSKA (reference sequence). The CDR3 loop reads CSARGLAKGSTDTQYF. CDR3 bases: TGCAGTGCTAGGGGCCTAGCAAAGGGATCCACAGATACGCAGTATTTT.

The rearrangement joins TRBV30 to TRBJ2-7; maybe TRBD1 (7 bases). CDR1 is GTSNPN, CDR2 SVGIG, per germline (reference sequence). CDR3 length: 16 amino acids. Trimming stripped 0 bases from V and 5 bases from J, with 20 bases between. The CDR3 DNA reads TGTGCCTGGAGTGTACTGGAGGGGGCTTTTAACAACGAGCAGTACTTC. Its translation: CAWSVLEGAFNNEQYF.

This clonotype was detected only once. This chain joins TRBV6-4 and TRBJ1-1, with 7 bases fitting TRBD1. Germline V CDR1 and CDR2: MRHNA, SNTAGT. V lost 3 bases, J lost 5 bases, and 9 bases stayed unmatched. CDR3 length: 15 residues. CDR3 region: CASSDRAGGRTEAFF. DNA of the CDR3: TGTGCCAGCAGTGATCGTGCAGGGGGACGAACTGAAGCTTTCTTT.

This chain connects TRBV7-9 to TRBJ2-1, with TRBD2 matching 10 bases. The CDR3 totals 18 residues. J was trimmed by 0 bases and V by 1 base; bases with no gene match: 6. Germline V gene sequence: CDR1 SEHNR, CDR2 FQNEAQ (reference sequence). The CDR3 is CASSLGLAGASSYNEQFF. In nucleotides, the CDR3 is TGTGCCAGCAGCTTAGGGCTAGCGGGGGCCTCCTCCTACAATGAGCAGTTCTTC.

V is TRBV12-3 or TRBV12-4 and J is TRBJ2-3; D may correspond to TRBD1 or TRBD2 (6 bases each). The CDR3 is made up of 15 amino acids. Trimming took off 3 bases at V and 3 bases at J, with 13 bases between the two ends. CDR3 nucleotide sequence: TGTGCCAGCAGTTTTTTGGGGGGCCAAACAGATACGCAGTATTTT. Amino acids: CASSFLGGQTDTQYF.

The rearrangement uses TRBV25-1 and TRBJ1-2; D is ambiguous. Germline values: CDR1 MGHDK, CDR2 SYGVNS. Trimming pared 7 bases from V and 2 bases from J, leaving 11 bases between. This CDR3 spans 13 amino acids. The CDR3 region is CASNPTGNYGYTF. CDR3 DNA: TGTGCCAGCAACCCGACGGGGAACTATGGCTACACCTTC.

This chain's CDR3 is CASSLNRAGQPQHF. CDR3 DNA: TGTGCCAGCAGTTTAAACAGGGCGGGTCAGCCCCAGCATTTT. The chain links TRBV27 to TRBJ1-5, with D tentatively TRBD1 (6 bases). With 2 bases removed from V and 6 bases from J, the gap between germline ends came to 11 bases. CDR1 and CDR2 from the germline V gene are MNHEY and SMNVEV (reference sequence). This CDR3 spans 14 amino acids.

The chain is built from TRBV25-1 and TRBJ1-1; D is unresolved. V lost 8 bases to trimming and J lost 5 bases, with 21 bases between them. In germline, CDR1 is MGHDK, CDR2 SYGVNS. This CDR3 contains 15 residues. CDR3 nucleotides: TGTGCCAGCGTCGGTCGAGGCGCCCTAGGGACTGAAGCTTTCTTT. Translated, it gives CASVGRGALGTEAFF.

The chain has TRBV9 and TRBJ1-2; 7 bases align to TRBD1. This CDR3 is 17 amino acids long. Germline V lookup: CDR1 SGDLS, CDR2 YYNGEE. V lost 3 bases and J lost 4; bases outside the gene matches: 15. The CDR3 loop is CASSDERGPSPFYGYTF. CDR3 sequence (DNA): TGTGCCAGCAGCGACGAAAGGGGGCCCTCTCCCTTCTATGGCTACACCTTC.

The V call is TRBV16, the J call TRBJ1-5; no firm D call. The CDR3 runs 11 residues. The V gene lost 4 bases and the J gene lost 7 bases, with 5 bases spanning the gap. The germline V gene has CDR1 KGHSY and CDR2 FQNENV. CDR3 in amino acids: CASSLGQPQHF. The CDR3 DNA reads TGTGCCAGCAGCCTAGGACAGCCCCAGCATTTT.

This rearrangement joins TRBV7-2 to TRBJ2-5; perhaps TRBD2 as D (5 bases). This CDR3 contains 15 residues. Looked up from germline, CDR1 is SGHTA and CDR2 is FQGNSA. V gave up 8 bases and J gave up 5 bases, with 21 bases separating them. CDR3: CASRSEGYGGETQYF. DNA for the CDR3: TGTGCCAGCCGAAGTGAGGGCTACGGCGGGGAGACCCAGTACTTC.

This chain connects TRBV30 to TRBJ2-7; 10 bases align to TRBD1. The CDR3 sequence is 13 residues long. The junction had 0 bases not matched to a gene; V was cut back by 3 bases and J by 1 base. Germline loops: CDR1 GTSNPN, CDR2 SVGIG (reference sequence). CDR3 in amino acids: CAWRGQGSYEQYF. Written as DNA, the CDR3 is TGTGCCTGGAGGGGACAGGGGTCCTACGAGCAGTACTTC.

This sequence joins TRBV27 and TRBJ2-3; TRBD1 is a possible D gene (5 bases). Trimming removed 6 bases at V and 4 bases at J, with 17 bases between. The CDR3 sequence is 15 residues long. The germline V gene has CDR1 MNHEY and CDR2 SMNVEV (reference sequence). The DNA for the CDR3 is TGTGCCAGCAGCCTAGGGGTGTTAATCGCAGATACGCAGTATTTT. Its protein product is CASSLGVLIADTQYF.

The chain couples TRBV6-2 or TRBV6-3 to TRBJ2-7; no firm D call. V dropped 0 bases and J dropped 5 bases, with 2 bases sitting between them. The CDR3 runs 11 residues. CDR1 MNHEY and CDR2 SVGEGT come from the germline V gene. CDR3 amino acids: CASSYSHEQYF. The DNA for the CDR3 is TGTGCCAGCAGTTACTCTCACGAGCAGTACTTC.

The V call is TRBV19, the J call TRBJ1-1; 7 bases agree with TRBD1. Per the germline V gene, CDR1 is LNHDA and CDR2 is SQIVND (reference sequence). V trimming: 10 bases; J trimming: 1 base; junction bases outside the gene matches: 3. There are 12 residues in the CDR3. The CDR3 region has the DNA TGTGCCAATGGACAGGAGAACACTGAAGCTTTCTTT. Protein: CANGQENTEAFF.

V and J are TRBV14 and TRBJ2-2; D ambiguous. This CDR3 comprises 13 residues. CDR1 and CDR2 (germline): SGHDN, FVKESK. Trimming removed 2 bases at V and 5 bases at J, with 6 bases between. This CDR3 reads CASSQSSTGELFF. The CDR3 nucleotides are TGTGCCAGCAGCCAAAGCTCTACCGGGGAGCTGTTTTTT. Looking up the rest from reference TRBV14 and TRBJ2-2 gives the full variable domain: EAGVTQFPSHSVIEKGQTVTLRCDPISGHDNLYWYRRVMGKEIKFLLHFVKESKQDESGMPNNRFLAERTGGTYSTLKVQPAELEDSGVYFCASSQSSTGELFFGEGSRLTVL.

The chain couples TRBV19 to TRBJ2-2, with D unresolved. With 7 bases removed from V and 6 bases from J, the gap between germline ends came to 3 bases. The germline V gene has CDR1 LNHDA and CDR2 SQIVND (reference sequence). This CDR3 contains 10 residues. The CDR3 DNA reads TGTGCCAGTAAAGCCGGGGAGCTGTTTTTT. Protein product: CASKAGELFF.

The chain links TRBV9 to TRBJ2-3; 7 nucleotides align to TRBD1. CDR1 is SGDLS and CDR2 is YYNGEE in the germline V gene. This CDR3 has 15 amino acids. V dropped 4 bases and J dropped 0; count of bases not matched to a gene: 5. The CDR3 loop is CASSFGQVSTDTQYF. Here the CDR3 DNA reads TGTGCCAGCAGCTTCGGACAGGTCAGCACAGATACGCAGTATTTT.

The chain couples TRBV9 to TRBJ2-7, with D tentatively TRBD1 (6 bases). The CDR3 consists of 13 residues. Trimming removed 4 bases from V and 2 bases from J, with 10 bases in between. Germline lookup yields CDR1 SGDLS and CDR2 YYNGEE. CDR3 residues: CASSRDNTYEQYF. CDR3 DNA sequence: TGTGCCAGCAGCCGGGACAATACCTACGAGCAGTACTTC.

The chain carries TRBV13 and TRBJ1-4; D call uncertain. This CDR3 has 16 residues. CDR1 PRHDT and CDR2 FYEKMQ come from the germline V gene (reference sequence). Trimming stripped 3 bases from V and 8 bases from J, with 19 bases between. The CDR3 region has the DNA TGTGCCAGCAGCTTCGACGGACGAAGCCCGGGGGAAAAACTGTTTTTT. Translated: CASSFDGRSPGEKLFF.